Listed below are T cell receptor beta chains from one sample, sequenced in a study of T cells in Graves' hyperthyroidism and ophthalmopathy. TCRdb ran MiXCR on the multiplex PCR reads and lists one entry per CDR3 protein. The sample holds 300,000 to 350,000 distinct CDR3 sequences, 15% to 20% seen once. Sequenced material: blood. Source of these receptors: a woman in her 40s with Graves' ophthalmopathy. Each CDR3 is given with its conserved first and last residue. A D gene is named only where the DNA matches it firmly. Where a row states a size, it is once, few, many or the class of an expanded clone; other rows omit it.

d_call: .
j_call: TRBJ1-5
clone_size: many
v_call: TRBV6-1
cdr3_nt: TGTGCCAGCAGTGAAGCGAGGGGGGCGCGGCGCAATCAGCCCCAGCATTTT
cdr3_aa: CASSEARGARRNQPQHF

d_call: .
j_call: TRBJ1-1
clone_size: few
v_call: TRBV12-3/TRBV12-4
cdr3_nt: TGTGCCAGCAGTTCGACAGTTGAAGCTTTCTTT
cdr3_aa: CASSSTVEAFF

d_call: .
j_call: TRBJ2-5
clone_size: many
v_call: TRBV7-6
cdr3_nt: TGTGCCAGCAGCGCAAAGAGAAGGGAGACCCAGTACTTC
cdr3_aa: CASSAKRRETQYF

d_call: .
j_call: TRBJ2-5
clone_size: .
v_call: TRBV7-2
cdr3_nt: TGTGCCAGCAGCTTAGCCCAGGGCCGGGCGGAGACCCAGTACTTC
cdr3_aa: CASSLAQGRAETQYF

d_call: .
j_call: TRBJ1-1
clone_size: .
v_call: TRBV5-5
cdr3_nt: TGTGCCAGCAGCTTAACGGGGGAGAAATACACTGAAGCTTTCTTT
cdr3_aa: CASSLTGEKYTEAFF

d_call: .
j_call: TRBJ1-1
clone_size: many
v_call: TRBV6-5
cdr3_nt: TGTGCCAGCAGTAGCCGGGAGTACGATGAAGCTTTCTTT
cdr3_aa: CASSSREYDEAFF

d_call: .
j_call: TRBJ1-3
clone_size: .
v_call: TRBV27
cdr3_nt: TGTGCCAGCAGTTGCCGGTTGGGAAACACCATATCTTTT
cdr3_aa: CASSCRLGNTISF

d_call: TRBD1
j_call: TRBJ1-3
clone_size: many
v_call: TRBV7-9
cdr3_nt: TGTGCCAGCAGGCGGGACAGTAGCTCTGGAAACACCATATATTTT
cdr3_aa: CASRRDSSSGNTIYF

d_call: TRBD1
j_call: TRBJ1-6
clone_size: many
v_call: TRBV30
cdr3_nt: TGTGCCTGGGAGACAGGGTTAAATTCACCCCTCCACTTT
cdr3_aa: CAWETGLNSPLHF

d_call: .
j_call: TRBJ1-2
clone_size: many
v_call: TRBV10-3
cdr3_nt: TGTGCCACCACCCATGGCTACACCTTC
cdr3_aa: CATTHGYTF

d_call: TRBD1
j_call: TRBJ2-7
clone_size: few
v_call: TRBV28
cdr3_nt: TGTGCCAGCAGTTCATCCGGGACAGGGTCCCACGAGCAGTACTTC
cdr3_aa: CASSSSGTGSHEQYF

d_call: .
j_call: TRBJ1-1
clone_size: .
v_call: TRBV12-3/TRBV12-4
cdr3_nt: TGTGCCAGCAGTTCAGGCGCTGGGGCTGAAGCTTCCTTT
cdr3_aa: CASSSGAGAEASF

d_call: TRBD2
j_call: TRBJ2-5
clone_size: few
v_call: TRBV6-1
cdr3_nt: TGTGCCAGCAGACCCACTAGCGCCGGGACCCAGTACTTC
cdr3_aa: CASRPTSAGTQYF

d_call: TRBD1
j_call: TRBJ1-5
clone_size: many
v_call: TRBV19
cdr3_nt: TGTGCCAGTAGTATCCGGGACAGCTCAGGAGGCAATCAGCCCCAGCATTTT
cdr3_aa: CASSIRDSSGGNQPQHF

d_call: .
j_call: TRBJ2-7
clone_size: .
v_call: TRBV28
cdr3_nt: TGTGCCAGCAGCTTAGTTGGCCGGAAGGCCCACGAGCAGTACTTC
cdr3_aa: CASSLVGRKAHEQYF

d_call: TRBD2
j_call: TRBJ2-5
clone_size: .
v_call: TRBV14
cdr3_nt: TGTGCCAGCAGCCAAGATTTGGGAGGGGCTGAGACCCAGTACTTC
cdr3_aa: CASSQDLGGAETQYF

d_call: .
j_call: TRBJ1-1
clone_size: .
v_call: TRBV20-1
cdr3_nt: TGCAGTGCTAGAAAGGACAGGAACACTGAAGCTTTCTTT
cdr3_aa: CSARKDRNTEAFF

d_call: TRBD2
j_call: TRBJ2-2
clone_size: .
v_call: TRBV7-8
cdr3_nt: TGTGCCAGCAGCCCGGGAGGGCTGAACGGGGAGCTGTTTTTT
cdr3_aa: CASSPGGLNGELFF

d_call: .
j_call: TRBJ1-1
clone_size: .
v_call: TRBV5-1
cdr3_nt: TGCGCCAGCAGCTTGGGAGGGGCGCAAACTGAAGCTTTCTTT
cdr3_aa: CASSLGGAQTEAFF

d_call: .
j_call: TRBJ2-5
clone_size: .
v_call: TRBV5-8
cdr3_nt: TGTGCCAGCAGCTTGGACTCATGGACCCAGTACTTC
cdr3_aa: CASSLDSWTQYF

d_call: TRBD1
j_call: TRBJ1-1
clone_size: .
v_call: TRBV12-3/TRBV12-4
cdr3_nt: TGTGCCAGCATCCTTAACCCGGGGACAGGGAACACTGAAGCTTTCTTT
cdr3_aa: CASILNPGTGNTEAFF

d_call: .
j_call: TRBJ2-2
clone_size: many
v_call: TRBV11-2
cdr3_nt: TGTGCCAGCAGCTTAGTGTACGGCACCGGGGAGCTGTTTTTT
cdr3_aa: CASSLVYGTGELFF

d_call: TRBD2
j_call: TRBJ2-5
clone_size: many
v_call: TRBV29-1
cdr3_nt: TGCAGCGTTGATTGGGGGAGGGGCCCGAAGACCCAGTACTTC
cdr3_aa: CSVDWGRGPKTQYF

d_call: TRBD1
j_call: TRBJ2-2
clone_size: few
v_call: TRBV2
cdr3_nt: TGTGCCAGCAGACAGGGGCCCGGGGAGCTGTTTTTT
cdr3_aa: CASRQGPGELFF

d_call: .
j_call: TRBJ2-5
clone_size: many
v_call: TRBV7-2
cdr3_nt: TGTGCCAGCAGCTTTCTTAGCGTAGAGAGAGGGAGCGAGACCCAGTACTTC
cdr3_aa: CASSFLSVERGSETQYF

d_call: .
j_call: TRBJ1-5
clone_size: many
v_call: TRBV5-6
cdr3_nt: TGTGCCACCCCCAGGGCCGCGAGCAATCAGCCCCAGCATTTT
cdr3_aa: CATPRAASNQPQHF

d_call: .
j_call: TRBJ2-2
clone_size: .
v_call: TRBV12-5
cdr3_nt: TGTGCTAGTGGGTCCCAAAACACCGGGGAGCTGTTTTTT
cdr3_aa: CASGSQNTGELFF

d_call: .
j_call: TRBJ1-1
clone_size: many
v_call: TRBV4-1
cdr3_nt: TGCGCCAGCAGCTACACAGTATTCCCCGCGAAAGCTGAAGCTTTCTTT
cdr3_aa: CASSYTVFPAKAEAFF

d_call: .
j_call: TRBJ2-5
clone_size: many
v_call: TRBV10-3
cdr3_nt: TGTGCCATCACCACTAACGGCGGGACCCAGTACTTC
cdr3_aa: CAITTNGGTQYF

d_call: .
j_call: TRBJ2-7
clone_size: many
v_call: TRBV12-3/TRBV12-4
cdr3_nt: TGTGCCAGCAGTTTATCACTGGGTTACGAGCAGTACTTC
cdr3_aa: CASSLSLGYEQYF

d_call: TRBD2
j_call: TRBJ2-7
clone_size: many
v_call: TRBV28
cdr3_nt: TGTGCCAGCGCGGGACTAGCGGAATACGAGCAGTACTTC
cdr3_aa: CASAGLAEYEQYF

d_call: TRBD2
j_call: TRBJ2-5
clone_size: many
v_call: TRBV7-8
cdr3_nt: TGTGCCAGCAGCTTAGCCGCAGCGGGAGGTGGAGAGACCCAGTACTTC
cdr3_aa: CASSLAAAGGGETQYF

d_call: .
j_call: TRBJ1-5
clone_size: many
v_call: TRBV20-1
cdr3_nt: TGCAGTGCAGGGGTCTATCCCCAGCCCCAGCATTTT
cdr3_aa: CSAGVYPQPQHF

d_call: .
j_call: TRBJ1-1
clone_size: .
v_call: TRBV29-1
cdr3_nt: TGCAGCACCGGAGGGGGGGTGTTCACTGAAGCTTTCTTT
cdr3_aa: CSTGGGVFTEAFF

d_call: TRBD2
j_call: TRBJ2-2
clone_size: many
v_call: TRBV2
cdr3_nt: TGTGCCAGCAGTGTGTCTCTAGCGGGACCCGGGGAGCTGTTTTTT
cdr3_aa: CASSVSLAGPGELFF

d_call: TRBD1
j_call: TRBJ1-5
clone_size: many
v_call: TRBV30
cdr3_nt: TGTGCCTGGAGTGGGACAGGGGACAATCAGCCCCAGCATTTT
cdr3_aa: CAWSGTGDNQPQHF

d_call: .
j_call: TRBJ2-2
clone_size: many
v_call: TRBV7-2
cdr3_nt: TGTGCCAGCAGCCCCCAGGGTCCATTGGCCACCGGGGAGCTGTTTTTT
cdr3_aa: CASSPQGPLATGELFF

d_call: .
j_call: TRBJ1-3
clone_size: many
v_call: TRBV28
cdr3_nt: TGTGCCAGCAGTTATACCGGGTTTACCATATATTTT
cdr3_aa: CASSYTGFTIYF

d_call: .
j_call: TRBJ2-2
clone_size: few
v_call: TRBV5-1
cdr3_nt: TGCGCCAGCAGCTTGGGGTACGCGAACACCGGGGAGCTGTTTTTT
cdr3_aa: CASSLGYANTGELFF

d_call: TRBD1
j_call: TRBJ2-7
clone_size: many
v_call: TRBV6-5
cdr3_nt: TGTGCCAGCAGTTACTCCGACAGGGGTGCCTTCTACGAGCAGTACTTC
cdr3_aa: CASSYSDRGAFYEQYF

d_call: .
j_call: TRBJ2-1
clone_size: .
v_call: TRBV6-4
cdr3_nt: TGTGCCAGCAGTCCATCACCCGAGCGGGATGAGCAGTTCTTC
cdr3_aa: CASSPSPERDEQFF

d_call: TRBD1
j_call: TRBJ1-3
clone_size: many
v_call: TRBV7-2
cdr3_nt: TGTGCCAGCAGCCGACAGGGAAGCTCTGGAAACACCATATATTTT
cdr3_aa: CASSRQGSSGNTIYF

d_call: .
j_call: TRBJ1-5
clone_size: few
v_call: TRBV3-1
cdr3_nt: TGTGCCAGCAGCCAAGGGGCCGACATCCAGCCCCAGCATTTT
cdr3_aa: CASSQGADIQPQHF

d_call: TRBD1
j_call: TRBJ2-7
clone_size: many
v_call: TRBV7-8
cdr3_nt: TGTGCCAGCAGCTTTACCCGGGACAGTTCCTACGAGCAGTACTTC
cdr3_aa: CASSFTRDSSYEQYF

d_call: .
j_call: TRBJ1-5
clone_size: .
v_call: TRBV12-3/TRBV12-4
cdr3_nt: TGTGCCAGCAGTCGAACAGGGTCGGGACAGCCCCAGCATTTT
cdr3_aa: CASSRTGSGQPQHF

d_call: .
j_call: TRBJ1-2
clone_size: many
v_call: TRBV5-1
cdr3_nt: TGCGCCAGCAGCCCTGACGGAACTAACTATGGCTACACCTTC
cdr3_aa: CASSPDGTNYGYTF

d_call: .
j_call: TRBJ1-1
clone_size: many
v_call: TRBV6-1
cdr3_nt: TGTGCCAGCAGTGAATACCAGGGGCAGACTGAAGCTTTCTTT
cdr3_aa: CASSEYQGQTEAFF

d_call: TRBD2
j_call: TRBJ2-7
clone_size: .
v_call: TRBV11-2
cdr3_nt: TGTGCCAGCAACAACTTCGGACTAGCGCTTACCTACGAGCAGTACTTC
cdr3_aa: CASNNFGLALTYEQYF

d_call: TRBD2
j_call: TRBJ2-5
clone_size: .
v_call: TRBV20-1
cdr3_nt: TGCAGTGCTAGAGGCGCAGCGGGAGGGCGGGAGACCCGGTACTTC
cdr3_aa: CSARGAAGGRETRYF

d_call: .
j_call: TRBJ1-5
clone_size: .
v_call: TRBV6-1
cdr3_nt: TGTGCCAGCAGCACCAGCTCCATGTTAGGGCAGCCCCAGCCTTTT
cdr3_aa: CASSTSSMLGQPQPF

d_call: TRBD1
j_call: TRBJ2-7
clone_size: few
v_call: TRBV4-1
cdr3_nt: TGCGCCAGCAGCCTGACAGGGCTCGACGAGCAGTACTTC
cdr3_aa: CASSLTGLDEQYF

d_call: .
j_call: TRBJ2-4
clone_size: many
v_call: TRBV6-5
cdr3_nt: TGTGCCAGCAGTTACACGTTGCCGGAGGGGGAAAACATTCAGTACTTC
cdr3_aa: CASSYTLPEGENIQYF

d_call: .
j_call: TRBJ1-2
clone_size: many
v_call: TRBV5-1
cdr3_nt: TGCGCCAGCAGCCCCCGGGACAACCGGAACTATGGCTACACCTTC
cdr3_aa: CASSPRDNRNYGYTF

d_call: TRBD2
j_call: TRBJ2-5
clone_size: .
v_call: TRBV28
cdr3_nt: TGTGCCAGCAGTATGGCGGGAGAAGGAGGGGAGACCCAGTACTTC
cdr3_aa: CASSMAGEGGETQYF

d_call: .
j_call: TRBJ1-2
clone_size: .
v_call: TRBV6-2/TRBV6-3
cdr3_nt: TGTGCCAGCAGTTACTCGACTTTGGCGGGGGATGGTGGCTACACCTTC
cdr3_aa: CASSYSTLAGDGGYTF

d_call: .
j_call: TRBJ2-7
clone_size: many
v_call: TRBV11-2
cdr3_nt: TGTGCCAGCAGCTTAGACGATCGCGAGCAGTACTTC
cdr3_aa: CASSLDDREQYF

d_call: TRBD2
j_call: TRBJ2-7
clone_size: many
v_call: TRBV27
cdr3_nt: TGTGCCAGCAGTTTGGCTAGCGGTCCCTACGAGCAGTACTTC
cdr3_aa: CASSLASGPYEQYF

d_call: .
j_call: TRBJ2-4
clone_size: few
v_call: TRBV28
cdr3_nt: TGTGCCAGCAGTTTATTTGGAGTAGGCAAAAACATTCAGTACTTC
cdr3_aa: CASSLFGVGKNIQYF

d_call: .
j_call: TRBJ1-2
clone_size: many
v_call: TRBV6-5
cdr3_nt: TGTGCCAGCAGCATACTCGACCGGTCTCCCTTCCATGGCTACACCTTC
cdr3_aa: CASSILDRSPFHGYTF

d_call: TRBD2
j_call: TRBJ2-7
clone_size: many
v_call: TRBV28
cdr3_nt: TGTGCCAGCAGTTTTAGGACTAGCGGGAGGAACTACGAGCAGTACTTC
cdr3_aa: CASSFRTSGRNYEQYF